This TCR beta chain appears in the sequencing data of a study of shared clonotypes between healthy human individuals (dated by TCRdb to the early 2020s). Turning to the overall study: The cohort included a few men and a couple of women between 18 and 49 years of age. To estimate repertoire size and how much clonotype sharing occurs between individuals, the study deeply sequenced the blood TCR repertoires of a handful of healthy adults. Different laboratories and diverse techniques were used to prepare libraries and sequence TCR repertoires, to increase sequencing depth and limit assay-specific biases. Leukapheresis yielded between about 0.94 and 9.5 billion PBMCs per donor.

The CDR3 measures 17 amino acids from cysteine to phenylalanine. Of the read, only the CDR3 DNA is kept; its 51 bases are in frame from base 1. The germline V end is reduced by 5 bases and the J end by 6 bases; junction bases left unmatched: 9. Looking up the germline V gene (reference sequence) yields CDR1 MNHEY and CDR2 SMNVEV. To note about this clone: The antigen it binds to is not known. No much larger clone exists at a distance of one base, and base qualities are not known.

The donors were healthy, HIV-negative adults who had no recently reported acute infections or vaccinations. Every donor was a Caucasian adult residing in Nashville, Tennessee, USA. For unsorted samples, some 90 million PBMCs were counted, and genomic DNA was extracted using the QIAamp DNA Blood Mini kit. Blood was obtained by leukapheresis, after which PBMCs were separated by Ficoll-Histopaque density gradient centrifugation and cryopreserved in liquid nitrogen vapor phase. Using the deep immunoSEQ assay, TCR CDR3 regions were amplified from genomic DNA by multiplex PCR. For each cell subset, the extracted genomic DNA was distributed evenly across all wells of several immunoSEQ 96-well plates, and each plate served as one replicate. For unsorted PBMC, each replicate PCR was loaded with approximately 330 ng genomic DNA, equivalent to about 30,000 T cell genomes. Genomic DNA from unsorted PBMC was sequenced over ten immunoSEQ deep assay plates. Purified libraries were measured with a Qubit 3.0 fluorometer, size-checked on a Bioanalyzer 2100, and measured again with the KAPA Library Quantification kit. A separate single-read 150-cycle Illumina NextSeq 550 flow cell was used to sequence each immunoSEQ 96-well plate. In the original analysis: Because the immunoSEQ output held only junctional sequences and lacked quality scores, the filtering could not match the filtering applied to full-length reads. Sequences were annotated with PyIR, a Python wrapper for IgBLAST v1.9, using IMGT germline references to assign V/J genes and CDR3. Reads were filtered out if the reads had weak V/J assignments (E-value above 1e-6), no CDR3, stop codons, out-of-frame junctions, or ambiguous translated residues. V3J clonotypes were defined as sequences sharing an identical inferred V gene, J gene, and CDR3 amino acid sequence. To compute the percentage overlap between repertoires, the number of shared unique clonotypes was divided by the size of the smaller repertoire. RTK rarefaction, the Chao1 estimator, and Recon v2.1 estimates of unobserved clonotypes were used to assess repertoire richness. The immuneACCESS repertoire file appears here via TCRdb, limited to in-frame rearrangements. These files lack a portion of the clones; in checked studies, under half of the deficit traces to unresolved V genes, and the cause of the others is not known. The DNA was the basis for D and trimming; V, J and clone size are from that table. Counted in this sample were some 510,000 clones; 75% to 85% of them appeared once. The top ten constitute around 13% of the sample.

General study outcomes and caveats: The genetic and exposure-history diversity represented was limited by the small number of donors. Pairwise subsampling indicated that sequencing depth was expected to affect the degree of clonotype sharing among donors. Sampling was restricted to blood, and TCR repertoires in tissue are likely to differ from TCR repertoires in blood.

This sequence uses TRBV27 and TRBJ2-2; TRBD2 matches 13 bases in the middle. The TCR originated in a woman in her thirties or forties in good health. Some clones in this sample may be carry-over from other donors' samples. The material sequenced was PBMCs. CDR3 reads: CASSLFRTSGSPGELFF. The DNA is TGTGCCAGCAGTCTTTTTAGGACTAGCGGGAGTCCCGGGGAGCTGTTTTTT.